This T cell receptor (beta chain) derives from a study of blood T cell repertoires in COVID-19. Study summary: Samples representing acute and convalescent COVID-19 were sourced from the United States, Italy and Spain. PBMCs, B-cell-depleted T cells, or T cells provided the cDNA or gDNA that made up the material.

Authors' methods: The authors estimated nucleated cell counts from reference gene primer amplification. Repertoires were generated with immunoSEQ multiplex PCR, while TCRdb's copy carries only in-frame clones and drops some. Clonal size and the V and J genes are those of that table, whereas D and trimming came from the DNA. The sample contains some 200,000 clones, approximately 83% of which appear only once. Germline CDR1 reads SEHNR; CDR2 reads FQNEAQ (reference sequence). Trimming left V 6 bases short and J 4 bases short, with 9 bases between. The CDR3 extends over 13 amino acids. The clonotype comes from a woman between 25 and 40 years old with COVID-19, enrolled during active disease. The sample taken for sequencing was peripheral blood. The chain recombines TRBV7-9 with TRBJ1-4; D call uncertain. The CDR3 DNA is TGTGCCAGCAGTACTGGGCTTAATGAAAAACTGTTTTTT. Its translation: CASSTGLNEKLFF. The full variable domain, in which reference TRBV7-9 and TRBJ1-4 provide the parts outside the CDR3, is DTGVSQNPRHKITKRGQNVTFRCDPISEHNRLYWYRQTLGQGPEFLTYFQNEAQLEKSRLLSDRFSAERPKGSFSTLEIQRTEQGDSAMYLCASSTGLNEKLFFGSGTQLSVL.